The present T cell receptor (beta chain) was sequenced within a study of shared clonotypes between healthy human individuals. Study overall: Three men and two women, aged 18 to 49, were donors. Findings and limits, study-wide: Generally, naive subsets (rather than memory subsets) showed larger estimated richness.

Notes on this clone: Its matching antigen is unknown.

CD8 cells regarded as naive lacked CD45RO, were positively chosen for CCR7, and omitted terminally differentiated effector memory CD45RA+ cells. Only in-frame clones appear in the TCRdb table, and some are missing; sequencing was by immunoSEQ multiplex PCR. This table has some 2 million clones, about 95% appearing once. The CDR3 extends over 17 amino acids. CDR1 is LNHNV and CDR2 is YYDKDF in the germline V gene (reference sequence). V shed 1 base and J shed 1 base, with 16 bases lying between them. The sequence came from a man between 18 and 35 years old in good health. The sequencing sample was made of naive CD8+ T cells sorted from blood. The chain joins TRBV15 to TRBJ1-1; D gene unclear. CDR3 nucleotides: TGTGCCACCAGCAGAGGGGTCGGCGCAGCTACGAACACTGAAGCTTTCTTT. Translating it yields CATSRGVGAATNTEAFF.